The rows below give T cell receptor beta chains drawn from one sample of a study of blood T cell repertoires in COVID-19. Here immunoSEQ multiplex PCR was the method, and the copy in TCRdb shows in-frame clones only, minus some. The table includes approximately 70,000 clones, roughly 89% detected once. Sequencing input: peripheral blood. The source is a woman between 50 and 59 years old with acute or convalescent COVID-19. The CDR3 runs from the conserved cysteine through the conserved F or W. Each record gives: clone size, V gene, D gene, J gene, CDR3 DNA, CDR3 protein. A D gene is named only where the DNA matches it firmly. A row's size may be missing; if present it is once, few, many or a size class.

clone size: NA
V gene: TRBV5-4
D gene: NA
J gene: TRBJ1-3
CDR3 DNA: TGTGCCAGCAGCGGACTGGAGGGAGTCCCTGGAAACACCATATATTTT
CDR3 protein: CASSGLEGVPGNTIYF

clone size: NA
V gene: TRBV7-3
D gene: NA
J gene: TRBJ1-1
CDR3 DNA: TGTGCCAGCAGCCCCGGGGGGCGACATGAAGCTTTCTTT
CDR3 protein: CASSPGGRHEAFF

clone size: NA
V gene: TRBV6-5
D gene: TRBD1
J gene: TRBJ1-1
CDR3 DNA: TGTGCCAGCATGGGGGACAGGGGGCTGGGAACTGAAGCTTTCTTT
CDR3 protein: CASMGDRGLGTEAFF

clone size: NA
V gene: TRBV18
D gene: NA
J gene: TRBJ2-7
CDR3 DNA: TGTGCCAGCTCACCACTTGAATACGGGGGCGAGCAGTACTTC
CDR3 protein: CASSPLEYGGEQYF

clone size: NA
V gene: TRBV5-1
D gene: TRBD2
J gene: TRBJ2-5
CDR3 DNA: TGCGCCAGCAGATTGGCACTAGCGGGGGGCCTACAAGAGACCCAGTACTTC
CDR3 protein: CASRLALAGGLQETQYF

clone size: NA
V gene: TRBV3-1/TRBV3-2
D gene: NA
J gene: TRBJ2-7
CDR3 DNA: TGTGCCAGCGCGCGCGGGTTAAAGGACGAGCAGTACTTC
CDR3 protein: CASARGLKDEQYF

clone size: NA
V gene: TRBV3-1/TRBV3-2
D gene: TRBD1
J gene: TRBJ1-6
CDR3 DNA: TGTGCCAGCAGCCGGGGACAGAGTTTGAATTCACCCCTCCACTTT
CDR3 protein: CASSRGQSLNSPLHF

clone size: few
V gene: TRBV19
D gene: TRBD2
J gene: TRBJ2-1
CDR3 DNA: TGTGCCAGTTCCATTCTAGCGGGAGCCCCCTACAATGAGCAGTTCTTC
CDR3 protein: CASSILAGAPYNEQFF

clone size: NA
V gene: TRBV7-2
D gene: NA
J gene: TRBJ1-3
CDR3 DNA: TGTGCCAGCAGCTGGACCTGGGGCCCCTCTGGAAACACCATATATTTT
CDR3 protein: CASSWTWGPSGNTIYF

clone size: NA
V gene: TRBV19
D gene: TRBD1
J gene: TRBJ1-2
CDR3 DNA: TGTGCCAGTAGTGGGACAGGGGACGGCTACACCTTC
CDR3 protein: CASSGTGDGYTF

clone size: NA
V gene: TRBV6-5
D gene: NA
J gene: TRBJ1-4
CDR3 DNA: TGTGCCAGCAGTTACGACTCCCAGAGGAGGGAAAAACTGTTTTTT
CDR3 protein: CASSYDSQRREKLFF

clone size: NA
V gene: TRBV6-5
D gene: NA
J gene: TRBJ2-7
CDR3 DNA: TGTGCCAGCAAACTCAGGGGCAGCTCCTACGAGCAGTACTTC
CDR3 protein: CASKLRGSSYEQYF

clone size: NA
V gene: TRBV15
D gene: TRBD1
J gene: TRBJ2-2
CDR3 DNA: TGTGCCACCAGCAGCCCCGCGGGACAGGGTTCTCGTTGGACCGGGGAGCTGTTTTTT
CDR3 protein: CATSSPAGQGSRWTGELFF

clone size: NA
V gene: TRBV20-1
D gene: NA
J gene: TRBJ1-4
CDR3 DNA: TGCAGTGCTAGTCAGGGGCTGGTTAATGAAAAACTGTTTTTT
CDR3 protein: CSASQGLVNEKLFF

clone size: NA
V gene: TRBV28
D gene: TRBD2
J gene: TRBJ2-3
CDR3 DNA: TGTGCCAGCTCTAGCGGGAGAACAGATACGCAGTATTTT
CDR3 protein: CASSSGRTDTQYF

clone size: NA
V gene: TRBV6-5
D gene: NA
J gene: TRBJ1-6
CDR3 DNA: TGTGCCAGCACTAAGGGGGGGGTAAATTCACCCCTCCACTTT
CDR3 protein: CASTKGGVNSPLHF

clone size: NA
V gene: TRBV6-1
D gene: NA
J gene: TRBJ1-1
CDR3 DNA: TGTGCCAGCAGTGACCGTTTTGGGGCCACTGAAGCTTTCTTT
CDR3 protein: CASSDRFGATEAFF

clone size: NA
V gene: TRBV4-2
D gene: NA
J gene: TRBJ2-3
CDR3 DNA: TGTGCCAGCAGCCAAGGCGGCGGGCGCCAAGGGGGAGATACGCAGTATTTT
CDR3 protein: CASSQGGGRQGGDTQYF

clone size: NA
V gene: TRBV6-2/TRBV6-3
D gene: NA
J gene: TRBJ2-1
CDR3 DNA: TGTGCCAGCAGTTACGCGGGACCAAACAATGAGCAGTTCTTC
CDR3 protein: CASSYAGPNNEQFF

clone size: NA
V gene: TRBV7-9
D gene: NA
J gene: TRBJ2-7
CDR3 DNA: TGTGCCAGCAGCTCTACTGGGAGTTTGCAGTACTTC
CDR3 protein: CASSSTGSLQYF

clone size: NA
V gene: TRBV7-3
D gene: NA
J gene: TRBJ2-4
CDR3 DNA: TGTGCCAGCAGCAGCGAGCGGGCAAACATTCAGTACTTC
CDR3 protein: CASSSERANIQYF

clone size: once
V gene: TRBV5-6
D gene: NA
J gene: TRBJ1-3
CDR3 DNA: TGTGCCAGCAGCGCCAGGCAAGGGGCTGGAAACACCATATATTTT
CDR3 protein: CASSARQGAGNTIYF